These 29 T cell receptor beta chains were sequenced from one sample in a study of blood T cell repertoires in COVID-19. Generated by immunoSEQ multiplex PCR, the TCRdb table keeps only in-frame clones and is missing some. The sample holds around 380,000 clones, more than 65% seen once. Specimen: peripheral blood. Receptors were obtained from a human donor with acute or convalescent COVID-19. The donor label of this sample is uncertain.

A word on this clone: The same CDR3 can be traced to other DNA sequences in this sample. This sequence joins TRBV6-6 and TRBJ1-2, with 7 bases aligning to TRBD1. Germline V gives CDR1 MNHNY, CDR2 SVGAGI (reference sequence). The trim removed 6 bases at V and 8 bases at J, leaving 9 bases unmatched. This CDR3 contains 13 residues. The CDR3 bases are TGTGCCAGCAGCCCCACAGGGGATTACGGCTACACCTTC. Translated, it gives CASSPTGDYGYTF.

This chain connects TRBV7-2 to TRBJ2-1; the D gene is possibly TRBD1 (6 bases). CDR3 length: 15 amino acids. V was cut by 2 bases and J by 1 base, with 9 bases left in between. The germline gives CDR1 SGHTA, CDR2 FQGNSA. DNA of the CDR3: TGTGCCAGCAGCTTACAGGGGCTTTCCTACAATGAGCAGTTCTTC. Translating it yields CASSLQGLSYNEQFF.

J is TRBJ1-1 and V is TRBV12-3 or TRBV12-4; 8 positions agree with TRBD1. The CDR3 spans 13 residues. V lost 6 bases to trimming and J lost 4 bases; unmatched junction nucleotides: 4. The CDR3 loop is CASRKDRATEAFF. The DNA of the CDR3 is TGTGCCAGCAGAAAGGACAGGGCCACTGAAGCTTTCTTT.

In this sample, this clone turned up once. V usage is TRBV10-1 and J usage is TRBJ2-2; 8 bases match TRBD1. Trimming removed 3 bases from V and 6 bases from J; junction bases left unmatched: 12. The CDR3 is 17 amino acids. Germline loops: CDR1 WNHNN, CDR2 SYGVQD (reference sequence). The CDR3 protein is CASSDLFSTGDPGELFF. Written as DNA, the CDR3 is TGCGCCAGCAGTGATCTATTTTCGACAGGGGATCCCGGGGAGCTGTTTTTT.

V usage is TRBV6-4 and J usage is TRBJ1-6; a weak D match, TRBD1 (5 bases). Looked up from germline, CDR1 is MRHNA and CDR2 is SNTAGT. This CDR3 has 16 amino acids. Trimming shortened V by 7 bases and J by 7 bases, and 20 bases separated the two germline ends. The chain's CDR3 is CASTHGGKGVNSPLHF. The DNA for the CDR3 is TGTGCCAGCACCCACGGGGGGAAGGGTGTGAATTCACCCCTCCACTTT.

This clone came up once. This sequence joins TRBV28 and TRBJ2-6, with 7 bases that match TRBD2. The CDR3 has 15 amino acids. V trimming: 2 bases; J trimming: 2 bases; junction bases outside the gene matches: 0. CDR1 is MDHEN, CDR2 SYDVKM, per germline. The CDR3 DNA sequence: TGTGCCAGCAGTTTAGGGGGGGCTGGGGCCAACGTCCTGACTTTC. Translated: CASSLGGAGANVLTF.

The V call is TRBV4-1, the J call TRBJ2-1; TRBD1 might be the D (6 bases). The CDR3 extends over 17 amino acids. CDR1 MGHRA and CDR2 YSYEKL come from the germline V gene. V lost 1 base and J lost 5, with 18 bases in between. The CDR3 protein is CASSQGPTGSRDNEQFF. CDR3 nucleotide sequence: TGCGCCAGCAGCCAAGGACCCACAGGGAGTCGCGACAATGAGCAGTTCTTC.

The chain employs TRBV3-1 (or the pseudogene TRBV3-2) and TRBJ1-4; TRBD1 matches at 7 bases. The CDR3 length is 18 residues. Germline-derived CDR1 and CDR2 are LGHDT and YNNKEL (reference sequence). Losses at the gene ends were 1 base for V and 3 bases for J; bases not matched to a gene: 11. DNA for the CDR3: TGTGCCAGCAGCCAAGGGATAGGGGGCGCGGGTCCTAATGAAAAACTGTTTTTT. It yields the protein CASSQGIGGAGPNEKLFF.

The table lists this clone with a count of one. The chain couples TRBV7-9 to TRBJ2-5, with D tentatively TRBD2 (5 bases). This CDR3 contains 12 residues. Trimming took off 7 bases at V and 3 bases at J, with 9 bases between the two ends. CDR1 is SEHNR, CDR2 FQNEAQ, per germline (reference sequence). Written as DNA, the CDR3 is TGTGCCAGCAACGACGGGGAAGAGACCCAGTACTTC. Its translation is CASNDGEETQYF.

The chain has TRBV19 and TRBJ1-3; a weak D match, TRBD1 (6 bases). V was trimmed by 4 bases and J by 7 bases, leaving 23 bases between them. Germline assignment: CDR1 LNHDA and CDR2 SQIVND (reference sequence). This CDR3 has 17 residues. Here the CDR3 DNA reads TGTGCCAGTAGTACTCTCCGCCGGGACAACCCTTGGAACACCATATATTTT. It encodes CASSTLRRDNPWNTIYF.

The chain has TRBV7-8 and TRBJ2-7; 10 bases line up with TRBD2. The V gene's germline CDR1 is SGHVS and CDR2 FQNEAQ. CDR3 length equals 15 residues. The trim removed 4 bases at V and 3 bases at J, leaving 6 bases unmatched. In DNA, the CDR3 is TGTGCCAGCAGCTCCCTAGCGGGGGCCGACTACGAGCAGTACTTC. Residues: CASSSLAGADYEQYF.

This clone was recorded a few times. This chain uses TRBV2 with TRBJ1-6; no clear D. V was trimmed by 7 bases and J by 7 bases, leaving 11 bases between them. This CDR3 has 13 amino acids. Germline V gene data show CDR1 as SNHLY and CDR2 as FYNNEI. CDR3 loop: CASIQDWNSPLHF. In DNA form, the CDR3 reads TGTGCCAGCATCCAGGACTGGAATTCACCCCTCCACTTT.

The chain links TRBV7-9 to TRBJ2-1, with TRBD2 matching over 7 bases. In germline, CDR1 is SEHNR, CDR2 FQNEAQ (reference sequence). CDR3 length: 19 amino acids. Trimming removed 5 bases from V and 7 bases from J; junction bases left unmatched: 23. The CDR3 is CASSPPYGGPNGRWNEQFF. CDR3 DNA: TGTGCCAGCAGCCCCCCTTACGGGGGACCCAACGGGAGGTGGAATGAGCAGTTCTTC.

This rearrangement joins TRBV19 to TRBJ2-2, with 9 bases that match TRBD1. The CDR3 has 15 residues. The J segment lost 7 bases and the V segment lost 5 bases, leaving 8 bases of the junction unmatched. The germline V gene has CDR1 LNHDA and CDR2 SQIVND (reference sequence). DNA of the CDR3: TGTGCCAGTAGTGAGACAGGGGGTCGGGTCGGGGAGCTGTTTTTT. Amino acid sequence: CASSETGGRVGELFF.

This chain uses TRBV5-4 with TRBJ2-7; 9 nucleotides align to TRBD1. The CDR3 length is 16 residues. Trimming took 0 bases from V and 1 from J; bases not matched to a gene: 5. Germline values: CDR1 SGHNT, CDR2 YYREEE (reference sequence). The CDR3 nucleotides read TGTGCCAGCAGCTTGGACCCGGGGACAGGGTCCTACGAGCAGTACTTC. Amino acids: CASSLDPGTGSYEQYF.

This CDR3 is CASSIIGEASYGYTF. CDR3 nucleotide sequence: TGTGCCAGTAGTATAATCGGGGAGGCAAGCTATGGCTACACCTTC. V and J are TRBV19 and TRBJ1-2; the D is unclear. Trimming removed 2 bases from V and 4 bases from J, with 14 bases in between. Germline values: CDR1 LNHDA, CDR2 SQIVND (reference sequence). This CDR3 is built from 15 residues.

This rearrangement joins TRBV27 to TRBJ1-4; TRBD1 is a possible D gene (6 bases). The CDR3 totals 15 residues. Trimming removed 5 bases at V and 4 bases at J, with 14 bases between. Per germline, CDR1 MNHEY and CDR2 SMNVEV (reference sequence). In DNA, the CDR3 is TGTGCCAGCAGTAAGAACAGGGCCTTTAATGAAAAACTGTTTTTT. Its protein product is CASSKNRAFNEKLFF.

The chain is built from TRBV11-2 and TRBJ1-2, with D possibly being TRBD1 (5 bases). Germline loops: CDR1 SGHAT, CDR2 FQNNGV. Trimming stripped 5 bases from V and 6 bases from J, with 19 bases between. The CDR3 is 15 residues long. CDR3 coding DNA: TGTGCCAGCAGCGCGCGACAGACCCAGGATGATGGCTACACCTTC. Protein: CASSARQTQDDGYTF.

This rearrangement joins TRBV7-6 to TRBJ1-3, with D uncertain. Germline loops: CDR1 SGHVS, CDR2 FNYEAQ. The ends were cut back, 0 bases at V and 2 bases at J, with 8 bases in the middle. The CDR3 loop spans 15 amino acids. CDR3 nucleotides: TGTGCCAGCAGCTTAGCCAAAGCTCCTGGAAACACCATATATTTT. Amino acids: CASSLAKAPGNTIYF.

This chain connects TRBV10-3 to TRBJ2-7; D might be TRBD1 (6 bases). Trimming pared 7 bases from V and 4 bases from J, leaving 17 bases between. CDR3 length: 14 residues. In germline, CDR1 is ENHRY, CDR2 SYGVKD. In DNA form, the CDR3 reads TGTGCCATCAAATCAGGGGCCTCGGTTTACGAGCAGTACTTC. This sequence encodes CAIKSGASVYEQYF.

The chain is built from TRBV10-3 and TRBJ1-1; D gene uncertain. Per the germline V gene, CDR1 is ENHRY and CDR2 is SYGVKD. The CDR3 runs to 15 residues. V was clipped by 2 bases and J by 0 bases, with 10 bases between them. Here the CDR3 reads CAISEGQYLNTEAFF. CDR3 DNA sequence: TGTGCCATCAGTGAGGGGCAGTACCTGAACACTGAAGCTTTCTTT.

This chain uses TRBV7-2 with TRBJ2-3, with 13 bases fitting TRBD2. The CDR3 runs 18 residues. Trimming cost V 5 bases and J 0 bases; bases outside gene matches: 8. In germline, CDR1 is SGHTA, CDR2 FQGNSA. CDR3 sequence: CASSRRTSGGVSTDTQYF. The CDR3 DNA reads as TGTGCCAGCAGCCGCCGGACTAGCGGGGGCGTTAGCACAGATACGCAGTATTTT. The whole variable domain, filled in from reference TRBV7-2 and TRBJ2-3, reads GAGVSQSPSNKVTEKGKDVELRCDPISGHTALYWYRQSLGQGLEFLIYFQGNSAPDKSGLPSDRFSAERTGGSVSTLTIQRTQQEDSAVYLCASSRRTSGGVSTDTQYFGPGTRLTVL.

This chain connects TRBV2 to TRBJ1-2, with D perhaps TRBD1 (5 bases). CDR3 length equals 15 residues. The germline gives CDR1 SNHLY, CDR2 FYNNEI. Deletions cut 3 bases from V and 1 base from J, with 12 bases between. The DNA of the CDR3 is TGTGCCAGCAGTGATGTGCAGGGTAATAACTATGGCTACACCTTC. Protein sequence: CASSDVQGNNYGYTF.

The CDR3 loop is CASSQVRSGVNTEAFF. The CDR3, as DNA: TGCGCCAGCAGCCAAGTAAGATCGGGTGTGAACACTGAAGCTTTCTTT. This chain links TRBV4-1 with TRBJ1-1; D is undetermined. CDR1 MGHRA and CDR2 YSYEKL come from the germline V gene. The V and J ends lost 1 base and 0 bases respectively, with 12 bases between them. CDR3 length: 16 amino acids.

The rearrangement links TRBV30 to TRBJ1-2, with 8 bases fitting TRBD1. There are 11 residues in the CDR3. The V gene's germline CDR1 is GTSNPN and CDR2 SVGIG (reference sequence). Unmatched junction bases numbered 4, after V lost 5 bases and J lost 8 bases. CDR3 DNA sequence: TGTGCCTGGGAGGGGACAGGCGGCTACACCTTC. Amino acid sequence: CAWEGTGGYTF.

This clone was picked up one time. This rearrangement joins TRBV5-4 to TRBJ1-5; no reliable D call. The CDR3 loop spans 15 amino acids. V gave up 2 bases and J gave up 3 bases, with 12 bases separating them. In germline, CDR1 is SGHNT, CDR2 YYREEE (reference sequence). The CDR3 nucleotides read TGTGCCAGCAGCTTTCCCGGGTATTACAATCAGCCCCAGCATTTT. This sequence encodes CASSFPGYYNQPQHF.

The genes are TRBV3-1 (or the pseudogene TRBV3-2) and TRBJ1-6; TRBD1 matches at 7 bases. The CDR3 sequence is 14 residues long. V trimming: 0 bases; J trimming: 9 bases; junction bases outside the gene matches: 2. Germline V gene lookup returns CDR1 LGHDT and CDR2 YNNKEL (reference sequence). CDR3: CASSQDQGVSPLHF. DNA of the CDR3: TGTGCCAGCAGCCAAGATCAGGGGGTTTCACCCCTCCACTTT.

The J gene is TRBJ1-5, the V gene TRBV27, with 10 bases matching TRBD1. CDR3 length equals 13 residues. Looked up from germline, CDR1 is MNHEY and CDR2 is SMNVEV (reference sequence). V was clipped by 0 bases and J by 14 bases; unmatched bases: 4. In nucleotides, the CDR3 is TGTGCCAGCAGTTTATCGACAGGGGGCAAGAAGCATTTT. Translating gives CASSLSTGGKKHF.

This clone has only a few counts. J is TRBJ2-2 and V is TRBV29-1; weak D call: TRBD1 (6 bases). The CDR3 contains 14 residues. Germline V CDR1 and CDR2: SQVTM, ANQGSEA. Trimming stripped 4 bases from V and 7 bases from J, with 16 bases between. Here the CDR3 reads CSVGSSGVGGELFF. The CDR3 DNA sequence: TGCAGCGTTGGAAGTTCAGGGGTGGGCGGGGAGCTGTTTTTT.